The source of this T cell receptor beta chain is a study of blood T cell repertoires in COVID-19 (dated by TCRdb to the early 2020s). A note on the overall study: Samples from collaborators originated in the United States, Italy and Spain and spanned both the acute and convalescent phases of COVID-19. The prospective study material was composed of cDNA or gDNA derived from T cells, B-cell-depleted T cells, or PBMCs. Subjects who had been exposed to COVID-19, were actively infected with it, or had recovered from it provided the deeply sampled blood TCRbeta repertoires that made up the dataset. The repertoires were released in a freely available public database meant as a resource for research on the immune response to SARS-CoV-2. The samples were drawn from two sources: the first 160 participants of the ongoing ImmuneRACE study, and 1,200 or so subjects contributed by 6 global collaborators. Sample metadata almost always included a de-identified subject ID, COVID-19 status, age in years and sex. Where available, HLA class I and class II types were obtained from metadata supplied by the sample provider rather than from assay-based typing.

The paper as a whole reports these results and caveats: How much clinical and demographic metadata was included differed by source and by participant, and the metadata was provided uncurated.

Trimming takes 0 bases from V and 7 bases from J, and the germline ends sit 12 bases apart. Per the germline V gene, WSHSY is the CDR1 and SAAADI is the CDR2. From the cysteine through the phenylalanine, the CDR3 covers 14 amino acids. CDR3 DNA only is kept here, 42 bases in frame from base 1. In the prospective study, participants were roughly 18 to 90 years old, resided in about two dozen geographic areas of the United States, and were enrolled through a virtual design. In the prospective study, cohorts were assigned on the basis of participant-reported clinical history obtained from a screening survey and a study questionnaire. For ImmuneRACE Cohort 3, a participant was defined as recovered based on two consecutive negative NP/OP PCR tests, clearance by a healthcare professional, or resolution of symptoms. Each participant in the prospective study had whole blood, serum and a nasopharyngeal or oropharyngeal swab collected by mobile phlebotomists. Over an approximately 2-month period, participants in the prospective study had the option of providing additional blood draws and questionnaires. Before DNA extraction, prospective study blood samples were shipped either frozen or at room temperature.

In the case of this clone: Its binding antigen is unknown. No base-level quality is on record; no much larger clone is a single base apart.

The immunoSEQ Assay, a bias-controlled multiplex PCR, was used to amplify TCRbeta CDR3 regions from genomic DNA. The original pipeline was this. The number of nucleated cells in each sample was estimated from the amplification of reference gene primers within the assay. Sequence reads were collapsed and filtered to measure the absolute abundance of every unique TCRbeta CDR3 rearrangement. Productive Simpson clonality was computed per sample as the square root of Simpson's diversity index over productive rearrangements. TCRdb obtained this table from immuneACCESS and retained in-frame rearrangements with V and J assigned. These tables miss some clones; where compared with another copy, unresolved V genes account for less than half of the shortfall, and the remainder is unexplained. The V and J calls and clone size are taken from that table; D and trimming were inferred from the DNA. A total of 150,000 to 250,000 clones appear in this sample, 80% to 85% of them only once. The ten largest clones capture around 7% of the sample.

Sequences were obtained from PBMCs or T cells enriched from blood (not recorded which). This clonotype originated in a man aged 40-55 years who had recovered from COVID-19. The sequence links TRBV10-2 to TRBJ1-2; D gene: possibly TRBD1, on 6 matching bases. The CDR3 has the sequence CASSESAGVGGYTF. The DNA sequence follows: TGCGCCAGCAGTGAGTCCGCAGGGGTGGGTGGCTACACCTTC.